A selection of T cell receptor beta chains follows, all from one sample in a study of T cell responses to AZD1222 COVID-19 vaccine. TCRdb's copy holds only in-frame clones and misses some; the assay was immunoSEQ multiplex PCR. The table includes 75,000 or so clones, around 93% detected once. The sequencing here drew on peripheral blood, taken 28 days after the second AZD1222 dose. The receptors were sampled from an adult who received the AZD1222 COVID-19 vaccine. Both conserved end residues are part of each CDR3. The D gene is left open where the match is weak.

TRBD2	TRBV7-3	TRBJ2-1	TGTGCCAGCAGCTTCGGTGCGGGAGGGGAGCAGTTCTTC	CASSFGAGGEQFF
TRBD1	TRBV7-9	TRBJ2-1	TGTGCCAGCAGCGAGGAGACAGGGGTGTACAATGAGCAGTTCTTC	CASSEETGVYNEQFF
TRBD2	TRBV24-1	TRBJ2-1	TGTGCCACCAGTGACTCCGGGACTAGCGTCTCCTACAATGAGCAGTTCTTC	CATSDSGTSVSYNEQFF
TRBD2	TRBV3-1/TRBV3-2	TRBJ2-5	TGTGCCAGCAGCCCACAGACTAGCGGGAGAGGAGAGACCCAGTACTTC	CASSPQTSGRGETQYF
.	TRBV6-2/TRBV6-3	TRBJ2-2	TGTGCCAGCAGTGGCGAGGACGGGGAGCTGTTTTTT	CASSGEDGELFF
TRBD2	TRBV7-9	TRBJ2-7	TGTGCCAGCAGCTTAGTCCCTAGCGGGAGGTTCCACGAGCAGTACTTC	CASSLVPSGRFHEQYF
TRBD2	TRBV4-2	TRBJ2-3	TGTGCCAGCAGCCAATCAGCGGGAGTCAGAACAGATACGCAGTATTTT	CASSQSAGVRTDTQYF
TRBD1	TRBV7-3	TRBJ1-1	TGTGCCAGCAGCCCAGGGACAGGGGAAGAAGCTTTCTTT	CASSPGTGEEAFF
.	TRBV21-1	TRBJ2-3	TGTGCCAGCAGCAAAGACCGGGGGACGGAGCGGGAGGCACAGTATTTT	CASSKDRGTEREAQYF
TRBD2	TRBV19	TRBJ2-3	TGTGCCAGTAGTATAAAAGCGGGAGTTACAGATACGCAGTATTTT	CASSIKAGVTDTQYF
.	TRBV19	TRBJ2-3	TGTGCCAGTAGTATAGATCATTCGGGGGTTGTGACAGATACGCAGTATTTT	CASSIDHSGVVTDTQYF
.	TRBV6-5	TRBJ2-2	TGTGCCAGCAGTTACCGACAGGCCACCGGGGAGCTGTTTTTT	CASSYRQATGELFF
.	TRBV28	TRBJ1-3	TGTGCCAGCAGACCCGGACGGGGATGGTACTCTGGAAACACCATATATTTT	CASRPGRGWYSGNTIYF
TRBD1	TRBV5-1	TRBJ1-1	TGCGCCAGCAGGGTATCCGGGACAGGGGCCCCAAAGAACACTGAAGCTTTCTTT	CASRVSGTGAPKNTEAFF
TRBD1	TRBV6-1	TRBJ2-2	TGTGCCAGCCGTGCTCCGGGACAGGGTAACACCGGGGAGCTGTTTTTT	CASRAPGQGNTGELFF
.	TRBV27	TRBJ1-2	TGTGCCAGCAGTACCGGGACCCCAGGACTACAATATGGCTACACCTTC	CASSTGTPGLQYGYTF